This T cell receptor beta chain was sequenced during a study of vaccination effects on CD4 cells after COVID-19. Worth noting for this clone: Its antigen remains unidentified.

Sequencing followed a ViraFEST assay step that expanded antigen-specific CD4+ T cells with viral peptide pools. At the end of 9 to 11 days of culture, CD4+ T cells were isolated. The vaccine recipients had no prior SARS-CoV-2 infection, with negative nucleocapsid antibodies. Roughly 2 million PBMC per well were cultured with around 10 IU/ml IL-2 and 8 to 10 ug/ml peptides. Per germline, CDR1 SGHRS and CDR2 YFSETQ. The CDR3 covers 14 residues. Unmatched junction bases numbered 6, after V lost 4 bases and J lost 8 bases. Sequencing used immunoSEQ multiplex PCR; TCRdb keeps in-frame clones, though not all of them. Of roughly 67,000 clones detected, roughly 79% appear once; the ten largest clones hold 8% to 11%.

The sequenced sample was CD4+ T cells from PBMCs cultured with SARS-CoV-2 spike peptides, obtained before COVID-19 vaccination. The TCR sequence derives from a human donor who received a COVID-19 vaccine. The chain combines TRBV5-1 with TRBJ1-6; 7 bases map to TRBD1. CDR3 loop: CASSPGQVDSPLHF. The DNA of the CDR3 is TGCGCCAGCAGCCCAGGACAGGTCGATTCACCCCTCCACTTT.